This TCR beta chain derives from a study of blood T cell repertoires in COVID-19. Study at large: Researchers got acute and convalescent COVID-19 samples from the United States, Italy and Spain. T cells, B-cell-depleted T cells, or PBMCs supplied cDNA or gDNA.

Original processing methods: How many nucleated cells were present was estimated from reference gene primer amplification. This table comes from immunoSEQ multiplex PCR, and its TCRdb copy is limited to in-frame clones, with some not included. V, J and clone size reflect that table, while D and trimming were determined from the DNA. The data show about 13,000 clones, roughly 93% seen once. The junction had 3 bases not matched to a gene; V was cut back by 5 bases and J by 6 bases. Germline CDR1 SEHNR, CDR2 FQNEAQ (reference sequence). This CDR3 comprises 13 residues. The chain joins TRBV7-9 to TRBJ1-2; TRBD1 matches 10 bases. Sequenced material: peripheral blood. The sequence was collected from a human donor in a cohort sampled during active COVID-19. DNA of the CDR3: TGTGCCAGCAGCCGGACAGGGGGGAATGGCTACACCTTC. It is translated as CASSRTGGNGYTF. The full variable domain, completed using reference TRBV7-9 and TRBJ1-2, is DTGVSQNPRHKITKRGQNVTFRCDPISEHNRLYWYRQTLGQGPEFLTYFQNEAQLEKSRLLSDRFSAERPKGSFSTLEIQRTEQGDSAMYLCASSRTGGNGYTFGSGTRLTVV.